Reported below is one T cell receptor (beta chain). What it recognizes is unknown. Sorting gave populations that all exceeded 98% purity. The data are from a study of beta chain features in type 1 diabetes. Overall study findings and caveats: Shorter templates might be favored by PCR, and equally so in patients and in controls. Across patients, naive, central memory and Treg TCRB repertoires exhibited apparently greater similarity than was observed across healthy donors. People with Type 1 diabetes carried modestly yet significantly shorter TCRB CDR3s in all four CD4+ subsets.

This CDR3 is 14 amino acids long. J lost 6 bases, V lost 3 bases, and 7 bases had no gene match. CDR1 is SGHTA, CDR2 FQGNSA, per germline. The investigators reverse transcribed all of the isolated RNA, so they sequenced expressed TCRB transcripts. Generated by immunoSEQ multiplex PCR, the TCRdb table keeps only in-frame clones and is missing some. The sample lists around 53,000 clones, 55% to 80% occurring once. Sequencing input: stem cell memory CD4+ T cells from blood. The receptor was derived from a woman in her thirties with type 1 diabetes. The gene calls are TRBV7-2 and TRBJ2-7; 8 bases match TRBD2. CDR3 region: CASSFGSGKREQYF. CDR3 bases: TGTGCCAGCAGCTTTGGTAGCGGGAAACGCGAGCAGTACTTC.